The TCR beta chain under discussion was sequenced for a study of response to subunit inactivated influenza vaccine. Study-level results: Authors suggested each seasonal influenza vaccination recruits few new T cells.

TCRdb ran MiXCR on the RT-PCR reads and lists one entry per CDR3 protein. The data contain about 310,000 distinct CDR3 sequences, 21% of them seen just once; the ten biggest clones take up roughly a tenth. On this clonotype: The target antigen is unknown.

V was clipped by 2 bases and J by 3 bases, with 13 bases between them. The CDR3 length is 14 residues. CDR1 and CDR2 from the germline V gene are GTSNPN and SVGIG (reference sequence). The receptor was isolated from a man aged 50-75 years who received an inactivated influenza vaccine. The chain carries TRBV30 and TRBJ1-2; weak D call: TRBD1 (5 bases). The specimen was PBMCs from blood, collected approximately 20 months after vaccination. Written as DNA, the CDR3 is TGTGCCTGGAGTCTGGGGGAATACGACTATGGCTACACCTTC. Translation: CAWSLGEYDYGYTF.